Following are 23 T cell receptor beta chains from one sample sequenced in a study of T-cell memory formation after mild COVID-19. A single record per CDR3 protein comes from TCRdb applying MiXCR to the 5' RACE reads. The sample includes around 130,000 distinct CDR3 sequences, around a sixth seen only once; the top ten take approximately 15%. The sample comprised PBMCs or a T cell subset sorted from them (not recorded which). Receptor source: an adult woman who had mild COVID-19 (a few samples of this study predate the infection). Cell type and time point are not known.

This clonotype has just a few counts. The chain carries TRBV15 and TRBJ2-3; 9 bases are a match to TRBD2. The CDR3 totals 19 residues. Unmatched junction bases numbered 13, after V lost 3 bases and J lost 0 bases. Per germline, CDR1 LNHNV and CDR2 YYDKDF (reference sequence). DNA for the CDR3: TGTGCCACCAGCAGTGGCGGGACTAGCCAAAGCTCGAGCACAGATACGCAGTATTTT. Its translation: CATSSGGTSQSSSTDTQYF.

The sample holds one count of this clonotype. The V call is TRBV29-1, the J call TRBJ2-2; 8 bases agree with TRBD1. The CDR3 spans 13 residues. Per the germline V gene, CDR1 is SQVTM and CDR2 is ANQGSEA. With 4 bases clipped from V and 4 bases from J, the junction kept 2 bases outside the gene matches. CDR3 nucleotides: TGCAGCGTTGGACAGGGGACCACCGGGGAGCTGTTTTTT. Its translation is CSVGQGTTGELFF.

The chain joins TRBV7-2 to TRBJ2-2; D is possibly TRBD1 or TRBD2 (5 bases each). V lost 4 bases to trimming and J lost 4 bases, with 16 bases between them. The CDR3 covers 16 residues. Germline V lookup: CDR1 SGHTA, CDR2 FQGNSA. The CDR3 sequence: CASSYGTSALTGELFF. The CDR3 coding sequence is TGTGCCAGCAGCTACGGGACCAGCGCCCTCACCGGGGAGCTGTTTTTT. The full variable domain, with the rest looked up from reference TRBV7-2 and TRBJ2-2, is GAGVSQSPSNKVTEKGKDVELRCDPISGHTALYWYRQSLGQGLEFLIYFQGNSAPDKSGLPSDRFSAERTGGSVSTLTIQRTQQEDSAVYLCASSYGTSALTGELFFGEGSRLTVL.

The chain carries TRBV4-3 and TRBJ2-5; D not resolved. Trimming cost V 3 bases and J 5 bases, with 16 bases left between them. The CDR3 loop spans 15 amino acids. CDR1 is LGHNA, CDR2 YSLEER, per germline. This CDR3 is CASSQATGLPETQYF. CDR3 DNA sequence: TGCGCCAGCAGCCAGGCGACCGGGCTCCCTGAGACCCAGTACTTC.

This clonotype was seen a few times. The genes are TRBV7-6 and TRBJ2-5; 8 bases align to TRBD1. Germline CDR1 and CDR2: SGHVS and FNYEAQ. There are 15 residues in the CDR3. The V gene end was trimmed by 3 bases and the J gene end by 0 bases; junction bases not matched to a gene: 3. CDR3 DNA sequence: TGTGCCAGCAGCTTGGGGACAGGCCACCAAGAGACCCAGTACTTC. This sequence encodes CASSLGTGHQETQYF. The full variable domain, completed using reference TRBV7-6 and TRBJ2-5, is GAGVSQSPRYKVTKRGQDVALRCDPISGHVSLYWYRQALGQGPEFLTYFNYEAQQDKSGLPNDRFSAERPEGSISTLTIQRTEQRDSAMYRCASSLGTGHQETQYFGPGTRLLVL.

The count of this clonotype is one. The V gene is TRBV20-1, the J gene TRBJ1-5; D unresolved. This CDR3 has 14 residues. Trimming removed 2 bases at V and 0 bases at J, with 8 bases between. Germline lookup yields CDR1 DFQATT and CDR2 SNEGSKA (reference sequence). CDR3 bases: TGCAGTGCTAGACGAGGTCCTAGCAATCAGCCCCAGCATTTT. It translates to CSARRGPSNQPQHF.

This clonotype showed up just a few times. The CDR3 bases are TGCAGTGCTAGCGGGACTAGCGGGAGGGTACAAGAGACCCAGTACTTC. Translated: CSASGTSGRVQETQYF. The chain employs TRBV20-1 and TRBJ2-5; 16 bases map to TRBD2. The V and J ends lost 3 bases and 2 bases, in that order; junction bases with no gene match: 3. The germline gives CDR1 DFQATT, CDR2 SNEGSKA (reference sequence). The length of the CDR3 is 16 residues.

V and J are TRBV12-3 or TRBV12-4 and TRBJ1-1; TRBD1 matches at 7 bases. The CDR3 has 13 amino acids. Trimming took 6 bases from V and 4 from J; bases not matched to a gene: 5. CDR3 coding DNA: TGTGCCAGCAGCTCGACAGGGCGCACTGAAGCTTTCTTT. It is translated as CASSSTGRTEAFF.

The chain combines TRBV27 with TRBJ2-7; 8 bases are shared with TRBD2. The CDR3 length is 16 residues. The V gene end was trimmed by 1 base and the J gene end by 2 bases; junction bases not matched to a gene: 7. Germline V gene lookup returns CDR1 MNHEY and CDR2 SMNVEV (reference sequence). The CDR3, as DNA: TGTGCCAGCAGTTTATTAACGGGAGGGCCTCCCTACGAGCAGTACTTC. Translation gives CASSLLTGGPPYEQYF.

This clonotype was found a few times. V and J are TRBV6-2 or TRBV6-3 and TRBJ2-2; the D is unclear. This CDR3 spans 14 amino acids. Germline loops: CDR1 MNHEY, CDR2 SVGEGT. Trimming removed 6 bases from V and 5 bases from J, with 13 bases in between. The DNA of the CDR3 is TGTGCCAGCAGCCCCTACCTAGGAACCGGGGAGCTGTTTTTT. Its protein product is CASSPYLGTGELFF.

The CDR3 DNA reads as TGTGCCAGCAGTTTGTGGCGAGAGGGGGGAAGGGCAGATACGCAGTATTTT. Translated, it gives CASSLWREGGRADTQYF. The chain has TRBV12-3 or TRBV12-4 and TRBJ2-3; TRBD1 or TRBD2 may be the D gene (6 bases each). V lost 3 bases to trimming and J lost 4 bases, with 20 bases between them. The CDR3 loop spans 17 amino acids.

This clonotype was observed a few times. The chain uses TRBV29-1 and TRBJ2-7, with D possibly being TRBD1 or TRBD2 (7 bases each). In germline, CDR1 is SQVTM, CDR2 ANQGSEA. The CDR3 length is 15 residues. The V end lost 1 base, the J end lost 0 bases, and 13 bases lay between the germline ends. The CDR3 coding sequence is TGCAGCGTTGAAGCGGGGAGGGGGCCCTCCTACGAGCAGTACTTC. Translation gives CSVEAGRGPSYEQYF.

At least ten counts were recorded for this clonotype. The V gene is TRBV7-3, the J gene TRBJ2-3; D is uncertain. Germline CDR1 is SGHTA and CDR2 is FQGTGA. The CDR3 runs 14 residues. The V end lost 4 bases, the J end lost 6 bases, and 14 bases lay between the germline ends. The CDR3: CASSSYSSADTQYF. The DNA of the CDR3 is TGTGCCAGCAGCTCCTATTCCTCCGCGGATACGCAGTATTTT.

There are many counts of this clonotype. The CDR3 here is CASSYVGGQETQYF. Written as DNA, the CDR3 is TGTGCCAGCAGTTACGTCGGGGGGCAAGAGACCCAGTACTTC. The rearrangement links TRBV6-5 to TRBJ2-5, with 7 bases identical to TRBD2. Losses at the gene ends were 2 bases for V and 2 bases for J; bases not matched to a gene: 2. This CDR3 comprises 14 residues. Germline V lookup: CDR1 MNHEY, CDR2 SVGAGI.

This clonotype showed up just a few times. The gene calls are TRBV10-3 and TRBJ1-5, with D possibly matching TRBD1 (6 bases). Germline values: CDR1 ENHRY, CDR2 SYGVKD. The CDR3 is 16 residues long. The V end was cut by 2 bases, the J end by 4 bases, with 15 bases between. CDR3 loop: CAISEGIQGYNQPQHF. Here the CDR3 DNA reads TGTGCCATCAGTGAGGGAATACAGGGTTATAATCAGCCCCAGCATTTT.

This clonotype came up a few times. The chain is built from TRBV29-1 and TRBJ2-7; perhaps TRBD2 as D (6 bases). This CDR3 spans 13 amino acids. Between the trimmed V and J ends, which lost 4 bases and 5 bases, there was a span of 15 bases. Germline-derived CDR1 and CDR2 are SQVTM and ANQGSEA. CDR3: CSVAYLARNEQYF. As DNA, the CDR3 is TGCAGCGTTGCATACCTAGCGAGGAACGAGCAGTACTTC.

A few counts support this clonotype. The rearrangement uses TRBV24-1 and TRBJ2-3, with 12 bases fitting TRBD1. This CDR3 region has 13 residues. In germline, CDR1 is KGHDR, CDR2 SFDVKD. The junction had 1 base not matched to a gene; V was cut back by 9 bases and J by 4 bases. CDR3 loop: CATGTGGPDTQYF. In DNA form, the CDR3 reads TGTGCCACCGGGACAGGGGGCCCAGATACGCAGTATTTT.

The rearrangement uses TRBV6-1 and TRBJ2-7; 7 bases align to TRBD1. Germline values: CDR1 MNHNS, CDR2 SASEGT. V dropped 7 bases and J dropped 0; count of bases not matched to a gene: 3. This CDR3 comprises 13 residues. CDR3 sequence (DNA): TGTGCCAGCATGGACAGGATCTCCTACGAGCAGTACTTC. Translation gives CASMDRISYEQYF.

The V call is TRBV7-9, the J call TRBJ1-2; D is perhaps TRBD1 (5 bases). V dropped 2 bases and J dropped 7 bases, with 14 bases sitting between them. Germline assignment: CDR1 SEHNR and CDR2 FQNEAQ (reference sequence). This CDR3 has 14 amino acids. CDR3 loop: CASSLIGRDFGYTF. In DNA form, the CDR3 reads TGTGCCAGCAGCTTAATTGGCAGGGATTTTGGCTACACCTTC.

This clonotype has more than one count but fewer than ten. Lacking the conserved final phenylalanine or tryptophan, this CDR3 likely reflects a read error. Because the CDR3's place on the DNA is in doubt, the DNA is left out and the CDR3 is given as listed by TCRdb. The V gene is TRBV23-1, the J gene TRBJ1-1; the D call in the table, TRBD1, was not verified against the DNA. TRBV23-1 counts as an open reading frame of uncertain function. The CDR3 is 10 residues long, ends included. The CDR3 is CASSNPRDSV.

V is TRBV7-9 and J is TRBJ1-4; 8 nucleotides agree with TRBD1. Trimming removed 6 bases from V and 7 bases from J; junction bases left unmatched: 4. Germline CDR1 and CDR2: SEHNR and FQNEAQ (reference sequence). The CDR3 extends over 13 amino acids. This chain's CDR3 is CASRQGQGEKLFF. The CDR3 DNA is TGTGCCAGCAGACAAGGACAGGGTGAAAAACTGTTTTTT.

The V call is TRBV6-1, the J call TRBJ2-2; D is uncertain. Trimming removed 6 bases from V and 9 bases from J, with 14 bases in between. CDR1 is MNHNS, CDR2 SASEGT, per germline. CDR3 size: 13 residues. CDR3 DNA sequence: TGTGCCAGCAGGGGCGAAAGCAATCGGGAGCTGTTTTTT. This sequence encodes CASRGESNRELFF.

V and J are TRBV4-1 and TRBJ1-1; 10 positions match TRBD1. This CDR3 is built from 20 residues. Germline V CDR1 and CDR2: MGHRA, YSYEKL. The V and J ends lost 1 base and 0 bases, in that order; junction bases with no gene match: 14. CDR3 nucleotide sequence: TGCGCCAGCAGCCAAGCTTCACTCCGGGACAGGGGATTCATGAACACTGAAGCTTTCTTT. It specifies CASSQASLRDRGFMNTEAFF.